The 14 T cell receptor beta chains given below trace back to one sample, sequenced in a study of CXCR4 blockade with PD-1 therapy in pancreatic cancer. Sequenced by immunoSEQ multiplex PCR; TCRdb stores in-frame clones only, minus some. This sample has approximately 3,000 clones, with 45% to 50% found just once. The sample consisted of tumor tissue. The receptors here all came from a human donor with pancreatic ductal adenocarcinoma.

The chain carries TRBV2 and TRBJ2-6; D unresolved. The V gene's germline CDR1 is SNHLY and CDR2 FYNNEI. Trimming took off 6 bases at V and 0 bases at J, with 9 bases between the two ends. The CDR3 is made up of 15 amino acids. CDR3 DNA: TGTGCCAGCAGCGTAGGGCCCTCTGGGGCCAACGTCCTGACTTTC. Its protein is CASSVGPSGANVLTF.

By frequency in the sample, this clone is medium-sized. The rearrangement joins TRBV6-8 to TRBJ2-1, with 8 bases matching TRBD2. CDR1 is MNHGY and CDR2 is SAAAGT in the germline V gene. This CDR3 is 14 amino acids long. V lost 5 bases and J lost 4; bases outside the gene matches: 4. The CDR3 DNA is TGTGCCAGCAGTATAGCGGGAAGTTACAATGAGCAGTTCTTC. Translation: CASSIAGSYNEQFF.

The genes are TRBV6-8 and TRBJ1-4; D remains unclear. CDR3 length equals 14 residues. CDR1 is MNHGY and CDR2 is SAAAGT in the germline V gene. Trimming pared 2 bases from V and 10 bases from J, leaving 14 bases between. The CDR3 loop reads CASSYTERSLKLFF. The DNA of the CDR3 is TGTGCCAGCAGTTACACCGAGAGGTCATTAAAACTGTTTTTT.

The sample holds a few counts of this clone. The CDR3 protein is CASSGGLAGPPYEQYF. CDR3 DNA sequence: TGTGCCAGCAGCGGGGGACTAGCGGGACCTCCCTACGAGCAGTACTTC. This sequence joins TRBV7-6 and TRBJ2-7; 13 bases align to TRBD2. CDR1 and CDR2 from the germline V gene are SGHVS and FNYEAQ. This CDR3 has 16 amino acids. V was pared by 5 bases and J by 2 bases, with 6 bases of the junction left unmatched. Full variable domain (missing parts from reference TRBV7-6 and TRBJ2-7): GAGVSQSPRYKVTKRGQDVALRCDPISGHVSLYWYRQALGQGPEFLTYFNYEAQQDKSGLPNDRFSAERPEGSISTLTIQRTEQRDSAMYRCASSGGLAGPPYEQYFGPGTRLTVT.

The J gene is TRBJ2-7, the V gene TRBV6-8; D is ambiguous. Germline V gene lookup returns CDR1 MNHGY and CDR2 SAAAGT. Trimming stripped 4 bases from V and 12 bases from J, with 16 bases between. This CDR3 is 12 amino acids long. The CDR3 DNA sequence: TGTGCCAGCAGTTTGACCTTTGTCGGCGCGTACTTC. Translated, it gives CASSLTFVGAYF.

The V call is TRBV15, the J call TRBJ1-2, with 8 bases aligning to TRBD1. This CDR3 has 16 residues. V lost 8 bases, J lost 7 bases, and 18 bases stayed unmatched. Germline V CDR1 and CDR2: LNHNV, YYDKDF (reference sequence). Here the CDR3 DNA reads TGTGCCACCCAAGACAGGGGTGGAAGTATGGTGGCTGGCTACACCTTC. As protein: CATQDRGGSMVAGYTF. Full variable domain (rest looked up from reference TRBV15 and TRBJ1-2): DAMVIQNPRYQVTQFGKPVTLSCSQTLNHNVMYWYQQKSSQAPKLLFHYYDKDFNNEADTPDNFQSRRPNTSFCFLDIRSPGLGDTAMYLCATQDRGGSMVAGYTFGSGTRLTVV.

This clone was detected a few times. This chain joins TRBV6-8 and TRBJ1-2; possibly TRBD1 for D (5 bases). Germline CDR1 reads MNHGY; CDR2 reads SAAAGT. The CDR3 totals 15 residues. V was clipped by 0 bases and J by 1 base, with 9 bases between them. CDR3 residues: CASSYSGGVNYGYTF. CDR3 nucleotide sequence: TGTGCCAGCAGTTACTCGGGGGGAGTTAACTATGGCTACACCTTC.

The chain is built from TRBV15 and TRBJ1-1; D is undetermined. This CDR3 is 15 amino acids long. V was pared by 1 base and J by 0 bases, with 9 bases between. Germline values: CDR1 LNHNV, CDR2 YYDKDF (reference sequence). The DNA of the CDR3 is TGTGCCACCAGCAGAGTGGTAGGTATGAACACTGAAGCTTTCTTT. Translating gives CATSRVVGMNTEAFF.

This clone was found a few times. The chain uses TRBV5-1 and TRBJ2-3, with TRBD2 as a possible D gene (6 bases). CDR3 size: 16 residues. Germline loops: CDR1 SGHRS, CDR2 YFSETQ. V lost 1 base and J lost 3, with 15 bases in between. For the CDR3, the DNA is TGCGCCAGCAGCTTGACCGCGGGGAAAGCTACAGATACGCAGTATTTT. It is translated as CASSLTAGKATDTQYF.

The rearrangement uses TRBV14 and TRBJ2-1; the D gene is possibly TRBD2 (7 bases). Trimming left V 0 bases short and J 8 bases short, with 20 bases between. Germline CDR1 SGHDN, CDR2 FVKESK. This CDR3 comprises 17 residues. The CDR3 sequence is CASSQDLRGGVRDEQFF. In DNA, the CDR3 is TGTGCCAGCAGCCAAGATCTTAGGGGGGGCGTTAGGGATGAGCAGTTCTTC.

By share, this clone counts as large. V usage is TRBV11-3 and J usage is TRBJ2-2, with 8 bases lining up with TRBD2. This CDR3 region has 16 residues. V shed 5 bases, J shed 10 bases, and the junction held 15 bases outside the gene matches. CDR1 is SGHNT, CDR2 YENEEA, per germline. The CDR3 DNA reads as TGTGCCAGCAGCCCTCCCGGGACTAGGGGCGCCGTGGAGCTGTTTTTT. This gives the protein CASSPPGTRGAVELFF.

This clone has a handful of counts. The rearrangement links TRBV6-8 to TRBJ2-5, with a tentative D call TRBD2 (6 bases). The length of the CDR3 is 15 residues. V was shortened by 6 bases and J by 2 bases, with 16 bases between the two germline ends. CDR1 and CDR2 from the germline V gene are MNHGY and SAAAGT. In nucleotides, the CDR3 is TGTGCCAGCAGCGCCGGGACTGGAGGGCAAGAGACCCAGTACTTC. Protein sequence: CASSAGTGGQETQYF.

V is TRBV29-1 and J is TRBJ2-7, with TRBD2 matching over 8 bases. The CDR3 is 13 residues long. Trimming took 3 bases from V and 4 from J; bases not matched to a gene: 5. Germline CDR1 reads SQVTM; CDR2 reads ANQGSEA. CDR3 sequence: CSVEAGGGYEQYF. The CDR3 nucleotides are TGCAGCGTTGAGGCGGGAGGAGGGTACGAGCAGTACTTC.

This chain connects TRBV19 to TRBJ2-6; possible D gene TRBD1, 5 bases. The CDR3 contains 15 residues. V gave up 5 bases and J gave up 3 bases, with 11 bases separating them. Per germline, CDR1 LNHDA and CDR2 SQIVND (reference sequence). The CDR3 loop is CASSAQGNGANVLTF. The CDR3 DNA is TGTGCCAGTAGTGCCCAGGGAAATGGGGCCAACGTCCTGACTTTC.